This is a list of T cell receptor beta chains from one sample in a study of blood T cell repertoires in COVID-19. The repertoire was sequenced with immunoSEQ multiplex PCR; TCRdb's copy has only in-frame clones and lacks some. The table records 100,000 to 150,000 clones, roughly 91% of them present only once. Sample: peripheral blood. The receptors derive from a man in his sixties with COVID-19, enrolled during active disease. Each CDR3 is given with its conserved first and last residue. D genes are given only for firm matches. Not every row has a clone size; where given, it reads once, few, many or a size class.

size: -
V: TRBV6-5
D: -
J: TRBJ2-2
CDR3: CASQDTNTGELFF
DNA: TGTGCCAGCCAAGACACGAACACCGGGGAGCTGTTTTTT

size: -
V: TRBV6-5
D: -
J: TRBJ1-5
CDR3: CASSLTGTPNQPQHF
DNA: TGTGCCAGCAGTTTAACCGGGACTCCTAATCAGCCCCAGCATTTT

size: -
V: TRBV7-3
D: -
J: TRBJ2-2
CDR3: CASSDRIAGELFF
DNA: TGTGCCAGCAGCGACAGAATCGCCGGGGAGCTGTTTTTT

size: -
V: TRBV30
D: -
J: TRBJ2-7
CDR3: CAWSRGLLSYEQYF
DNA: TGTGCCTGGAGTAGGGGCCTTCTCTCCTACGAGCAGTACTTC

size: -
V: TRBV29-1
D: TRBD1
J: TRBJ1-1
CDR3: CSVQAGGAKKAFF
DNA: TGCAGCGTGCAAGCAGGGGGCGCTAAAAAGGCTTTCTTT

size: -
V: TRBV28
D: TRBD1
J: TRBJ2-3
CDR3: CASSNLGTGFTDTQYF
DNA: TGTGCCAGCAGCAATCTCGGGACAGGGTTCACAGATACGCAGTATTTT

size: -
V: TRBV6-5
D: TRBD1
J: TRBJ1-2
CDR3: CASRNHRTGEGYTF
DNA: TGTGCCAGCAGGAACCACAGGACAGGGGAGGGCTACACCTTC

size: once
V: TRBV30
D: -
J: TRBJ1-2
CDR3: CAWSVPLRGYTF
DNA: TGTGCCTGGAGTGTACCGTTGAGGGGCTACACCTTC

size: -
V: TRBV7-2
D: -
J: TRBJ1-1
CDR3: CASSRDGTLNTEAFF
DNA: TGTGCCAGCAGTCGCGACGGGACTCTGAACACTGAAGCTTTCTTT

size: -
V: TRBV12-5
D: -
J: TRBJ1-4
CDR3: CASGHDTGWEKLFF
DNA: TGTGCTAGTGGTCACGACACAGGGTGGGAAAAACTGTTTTTT

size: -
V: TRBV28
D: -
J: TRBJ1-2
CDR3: CASSSQWGGGGGYGYTF
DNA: TGTGCCAGCAGTTCCCAATGGGGGGGAGGCGGTGGATATGGCTACACCTTC

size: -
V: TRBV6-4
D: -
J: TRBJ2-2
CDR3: CASSASEGSTGELFF
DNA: TGTGCCAGCAGTGCCTCGGAGGGCAGCACCGGGGAGCTGTTTTTT

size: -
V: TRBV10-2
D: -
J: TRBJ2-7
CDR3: CASSEWGHTGEQYF
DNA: TGCGCCAGCAGTGAGTGGGGACACACGGGCGAGCAGTACTTC

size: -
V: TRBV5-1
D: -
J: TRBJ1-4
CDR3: CASSLGTVNEKLFF
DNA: TGCGCCAGCAGCTTGGGGACAGTTAATGAAAAACTGTTTTTT